The 27 T cell receptor beta chains reported below all come from one sample, sequenced in a study of human T cells and chemical hapten exposure. The time point: patch test 1, 2 weeks after DPC sensitization. As for treatment: therapeutic diphenylcyclopropenone sensitization with weekly scalp DPC. TCRdb used MiXCR to reprocess the RACE reads, holding one entry per CDR3 protein. The sample records approximately 71,000 distinct CDR3 sequences, roughly 9.2% being singletons. Sequencing was performed on whole blood, taken in connection with sensitization to the hapten diphenylcyclopropenone (DPC). The source is a woman between 40 and 50 years old with alopecia areata. Some clones in this sample may be carry-over from other donors' samples.

The J gene is TRBJ2-7, the V gene TRBV6-2 or TRBV6-3; D is unclear. CDR1 and CDR2 (germline): MNHEY, SVGEGT. Trimming took 8 bases from V and 0 from J, leaving 11 bases between them. This CDR3 comprises 13 residues. DNA of the CDR3: TGTGCCAGCGTCTTAGGCAGCTCCTACGAGCAGTACTTC. Amino acids: CASVLGSSYEQYF.

This clonotype was counted between two and nine times. The chain is built from TRBV13 and TRBJ1-4; TRBD1 might be the D (6 bases). V lost 4 bases, J lost 10 bases, and 19 bases lay in between. Germline CDR1 reads PRHDT; CDR2 reads FYEKMQ (reference sequence). This CDR3 comprises 15 residues. CDR3 residues: CASSSQQGKGGKLFF. CDR3 coding DNA: TGTGCCAGCAGCTCTCAACAGGGAAAGGGTGGAAAACTGTTTTTT.

This clonotype has a count of ten or more. The chain employs TRBV19 and TRBJ1-2, with TRBD1 as a possible D gene (6 bases). V lost 8 bases and J lost 3, with 16 bases in between. CDR3 size: 14 residues. CDR1 LNHDA and CDR2 SQIVND come from the germline V gene (reference sequence). CDR3 DNA: TGTGCCAGTTCCACAGGGCCCCTAGACTATGGCTACACCTTC. Its protein product is CASSTGPLDYGYTF.

The V gene is TRBV12-3 or TRBV12-4, the J gene TRBJ1-5; D is uncertain. CDR3 length: 12 residues. V was trimmed by 6 bases and J by 3 bases, leaving 6 bases between them. CDR3 protein: CASSANNQPQHF. In nucleotides, the CDR3 is TGTGCCAGCAGCGCCAACAATCAGCCCCAGCATTTT.

Within the sample, this clonotype is medium-sized. The CDR3 sequence: CASSQEARGHTNEKLFF. The CDR3 bases are TGCGCCAGCAGCCAAGAGGCCAGGGGGCATACTAATGAAAAACTGTTTTTT. The chain joins TRBV4-1 to TRBJ1-4, with 8 bases that match TRBD1. The CDR3 loop spans 17 amino acids. Germline assignment: CDR1 MGHRA and CDR2 YSYEKL. J was trimmed by 2 bases and V by 0 bases; bases with no gene match: 5.

The sample holds many counts of this clonotype. V usage is TRBV20-1 and J usage is TRBJ1-1; D is undetermined. Deletions cut 7 bases from V and 0 bases from J, with 6 bases between. CDR3 length: 11 residues. Germline V CDR1 and CDR2: DFQATT, SNEGSKA (reference sequence). The CDR3 nucleotides are TGCAGTGTAGGGTTGAACACTGAAGCTTTCTTT. Amino acids: CSVGLNTEAFF.

In its sample, this clonotype was seen many times. V gene TRBV30 combines with J gene TRBJ2-7; D gene uncertain. Trimming shortened V by 7 bases and J by 4 bases, and 17 bases separated the two germline ends. The length of the CDR3 is 13 residues. Looked up from germline, CDR1 is GTSNPN and CDR2 is SVGIG (reference sequence). The CDR3 protein is CASAKGPTYEQYF. Written as DNA, the CDR3 is TGTGCCTCCGCTAAAGGTCCAACATACGAGCAGTACTTC.

This clonotype was counted many times. The CDR3 DNA follows: TGTGCCAGCAGCCTGGACGGACCCTACGAGCAGTACTTC. It codes for CASSLDGPYEQYF. This chain connects TRBV28 to TRBJ2-7; no firm D call. The CDR3 loop spans 13 amino acids. V shed 6 bases and J shed 2 bases, with 11 bases lying between them. The germline CDR1 and CDR2 sequences are MDHEN and SYDVKM.

This clonotype was recorded many times. The chain employs TRBV5-4 and TRBJ2-1; 7 bases are shared with TRBD2. The CDR3 contains 12 residues. CDR1 is SGHNT, CDR2 YYREEE, per germline (reference sequence). Trimming took 4 bases from V and 9 from J; bases not matched to a gene: 4. CDR3 loop: CASSPSGAEQFF. CDR3 nucleotides: TGTGCCAGCAGCCCAAGCGGGGCTGAGCAGTTCTTC.

For the CDR3, the DNA is TGCAGTGCTAGAGTCGGGACAGGGGTAAGGGCCAATCAGCCCCAGCATTTT. Translated, it gives CSARVGTGVRANQPQHF. This chain uses TRBV20-1 with TRBJ1-5, with 10 nucleotides matching TRBD1. This CDR3 is 17 amino acids long. Germline CDR1 reads DFQATT; CDR2 reads SNEGSKA (reference sequence). Trimming at V came to 1 base and at J to 3 bases, leaving 9 bases not matched to a gene.

This clonotype was counted only a few times. The gene calls are TRBV10-3 and TRBJ2-3; D possibly matches TRBD1 or TRBD2 (6 bases each). The CDR3 spans 16 residues. Germline V gene sequence: CDR1 ENHRY, CDR2 SYGVKD. V gave up 4 bases and J gave up 9 bases, with 23 bases separating them. CDR3 loop: CAISGQRGATGDTQYF. DNA of the CDR3: TGTGCCATCAGTGGGCAAAGGGGGGCCACCGGAGACACGCAGTATTTT.

This clonotype has a count of ten or more. This rearrangement joins TRBV7-2 to TRBJ2-5, with D hard to call. There are 13 residues in the CDR3. V was cut by 3 bases and J by 4 bases, with 9 bases left in between. Germline V CDR1 and CDR2: SGHTA, FQGNSA. The CDR3 is CASSFGQIETQYF. The CDR3, as DNA: TGTGCCAGCAGCTTTGGGCAGATAGAGACCCAGTACTTC.

This clonotype has ten or more counts. This chain uses TRBV10-3 with TRBJ2-1; D not certain. From germline, CDR1 is ENHRY and CDR2 SYGVKD. The CDR3 sequence is 14 residues long. The germline V and J ends were trimmed by 6 bases and 6 bases, with 15 bases remaining between them. The CDR3 protein is CAIRPVGPGNEQFF. DNA for the CDR3: TGTGCCATCAGACCCGTTGGGCCAGGCAATGAGCAGTTCTTC.

The sample holds a few counts of this clonotype. V is TRBV6-2 or TRBV6-3 and J is TRBJ2-6; no reliable D call. CDR3 length equals 19 residues. V was pared by 0 bases and J by 0 bases, with 15 bases between. Germline values: CDR1 MNHEY, CDR2 SVGEGT. Here the CDR3 reads CASSYSRAAANSGANVLTF. In nucleotides, the CDR3 is TGTGCCAGCAGTTACTCGAGAGCCGCAGCGAACTCTGGGGCCAACGTCCTGACTTTC.

This clonotype appeared a few times. V usage is TRBV7-9 and J usage is TRBJ2-7; D possibly corresponds to TRBD2 (6 bases). V lost 2 bases and J 3 bases, leaving 14 bases between the germline ends. The CDR3 has 15 amino acids. Germline CDR1 and CDR2: SEHNR and FQNEAQ (reference sequence). CDR3 nucleotides: TGTGCCAGCAGCTTATTGGGGGGTTCAGGCTACGAGCAGTACTTC. This sequence encodes CASSLLGGSGYEQYF.

This clonotype showed up many times. CDR3 nucleotide sequence: TGTGCCAGCAGCTTAGAGGTTCGGGTCTATGGCTACACCTTC. Residues: CASSLEVRVYGYTF. The V and J genes are TRBV7-2 and TRBJ1-2; D is unclear. This CDR3 comprises 14 residues. CDR1 is SGHTA, CDR2 FQGNSA, per germline. Trimming removed 1 base from V and 4 bases from J, with 10 bases in between.

This chain links TRBV19 with TRBJ2-3, with 8 bases fitting TRBD1. The CDR3 sequence is 15 residues long. J lost 1 base, V lost 6 bases, and 6 bases had no gene match. CDR1 and CDR2 (germline): LNHDA, SQIVND (reference sequence). The CDR3 bases are TGTGCCAGTAGCCGCGGACAGGGTGGCACAGATACGCAGTATTTT. Amino acid sequence: CASSRGQGGTDTQYF.

This clonotype was seen repeatedly, ten times or more. This sequence joins TRBV6-2 or TRBV6-3 and TRBJ2-2; D unclear. V dropped 1 base and J dropped 6 bases, with 6 bases sitting between them. The germline CDR1 and CDR2 sequences are MNHEY and SVGEGT. This CDR3 has 13 amino acids. The CDR3 nucleotides read TGTGCCAGCAGTTACTTTGCGCCCGGGGAGCTGTTTTTT. Translation gives CASSYFAPGELFF.

This clonotype was counted at least ten times. The chain has TRBV11-2 and TRBJ2-3, with 7 nucleotides matching TRBD1. This CDR3 region has 14 residues. Germline V gene sequence: CDR1 SGHAT, CDR2 FQNNGV. Losses at the gene ends were 3 bases for V and 4 bases for J; bases not matched to a gene: 4. The CDR3 protein is CASSLTGSADTQYF. For the CDR3, the DNA is TGTGCCAGCAGCTTGACAGGGTCCGCAGATACGCAGTATTTT.

The chain combines TRBV13 with TRBJ1-5, with a weak D call TRBD1 (5 bases). The length of the CDR3 is 15 residues. Trimming shortened V by 5 bases and J by 4 bases, and 15 bases separated the two germline ends. Germline CDR1 and CDR2: PRHDT and FYEKMQ (reference sequence). The CDR3 DNA reads as TGTGCCAGCAGCAGAAAGGGGACTCAAAATCAGCCCCAGCATTTT. Protein product: CASSRKGTQNQPQHF.

This clonotype was seen many times. V is TRBV5-1 and J is TRBJ1-1; a possible D gene is TRBD1 (6 bases). CDR3 length: 13 amino acids. Germline lookup yields CDR1 SGHRS and CDR2 YFSETQ. The germline V and J ends were trimmed by 0 bases and 10 bases, with 13 bases remaining between them. CDR3: CASSLGDVGGAFF. Here the CDR3 DNA reads TGCGCCAGCAGCTTGGGGGACGTAGGGGGAGCTTTCTTT.

The chain recombines TRBV5-1 with TRBJ1-6; weak D call: TRBD1 (6 bases). This CDR3 region has 15 residues. V lost 3 bases, J lost 2 bases, and 9 bases lay in between. From germline, CDR1 is SGHRS and CDR2 YFSETQ. CDR3 nucleotide sequence: TGCGCCAGCAGCTGGGGGGGCGCCTATAATTCACCCCTCCACTTT. Protein: CASSWGGAYNSPLHF.

The rearrangement joins TRBV10-3 to TRBJ1-5, with TRBD1 matching 7 bases. V lost 4 bases, J lost 4 bases, and 7 bases stayed unmatched. Germline CDR1 reads ENHRY; CDR2 reads SYGVKD. The CDR3 extends over 15 amino acids. The DNA for the CDR3 is TGTGCCATCAGTGCCCAAGGGGGCCTAAATCAGCCCCAGCATTTT. This codes for CAISAQGGLNQPQHF.

This clonotype has a count of ten or more. V gene TRBV9 combines with J gene TRBJ1-2, with 7 nucleotides matching TRBD1. With 4 bases clipped from V and 10 bases from J, the junction kept 13 bases outside the gene matches. Germline V gene sequence: CDR1 SGDLS, CDR2 YYNGEE. This CDR3 is built from 14 residues. The CDR3, as DNA: TGTGCCAGCAGCAAGACCGGGACAGATGCTGACTACACCTTC. It specifies CASSKTGTDADYTF.

This clonotype was seen ten or more times. The chain has TRBV30 and TRBJ1-2, with D perhaps TRBD1 (6 bases). Per the germline V gene, CDR1 is GTSNPN and CDR2 is SVGIG (reference sequence). V was cut by 0 bases and J by 7 bases, with 12 bases left in between. There are 13 residues in the CDR3. DNA for the CDR3: TGTGCCTGGAGTGTAGGACAGCCGTCTGGCTACACCTTC. Translation: CAWSVGQPSGYTF. The whole variable domain, filled in from reference TRBV30 and TRBJ1-2, reads SQTIHQWPATLVQPVGSPLSLECTVEGTSNPNLYWYRQAAGRGLQLLFYSVGIGQISSEVPQNLSASRPQDRQFILSSKKLLLSDSGFYLCAWSVGQPSGYTFGSGTRLTVV.

This clonotype was recorded many times. The chain joins TRBV9 to TRBJ2-1; 8 positions agree with TRBD2. This CDR3 comprises 15 residues. V gave up 3 bases and J gave up 4 bases; unmatched junction bases: 6. The germline V gene has CDR1 SGDLS and CDR2 YYNGEE. The CDR3 spells CASSAGTRLYNEQFF. CDR3 nucleotides: TGTGCCAGCAGCGCCGGGACTAGACTTTACAATGAGCAGTTCTTC.

This clonotype was observed at least ten times. The rearrangement uses TRBV18 and TRBJ2-5; D is perhaps TRBD2 (5 bases). Germline values: CDR1 KGHSH, CDR2 LQKENI. The CDR3 runs 14 residues. Trimming shortened V by 2 bases and J by 3 bases, and 10 bases separated the two germline ends. CDR3 residues: CASSPFPGKETQYF. The CDR3 coding sequence is TGTGCCAGCTCACCATTCCCGGGGAAAGAGACCCAGTACTTC.